This entry concerns a single TCR beta chain. CDR3 length equals 17 residues. This sample stems from a study of blood T cell repertoires in COVID-19. In the study overall: COVID-19 samples, acute and convalescent, were from the United States, Italy and Spain.

The protocol was immunoSEQ multiplex PCR, while the TCRdb copy is restricted to in-frame clones and leaves out a portion. The sample lists about 160,000 clones, around four fifths occurring once. The rearrangement uses TRBV21-1 and TRBJ1-1; TRBD1 is the table's D call, not checked against the DNA. TRBV21-1 is a pseudogene locus. The specimen sequenced was peripheral blood. This clonotype was sampled from a man between 65 and 80 years old with acute or convalescent COVID-19. CDR3 protein: CASSKEGQGLRNTEAFF. CDR3 sequence (DNA): TGTGCCAGCAGCAAAGAGGGACAGGGATTGAGGAACACTGAAGCTTTCTTT.